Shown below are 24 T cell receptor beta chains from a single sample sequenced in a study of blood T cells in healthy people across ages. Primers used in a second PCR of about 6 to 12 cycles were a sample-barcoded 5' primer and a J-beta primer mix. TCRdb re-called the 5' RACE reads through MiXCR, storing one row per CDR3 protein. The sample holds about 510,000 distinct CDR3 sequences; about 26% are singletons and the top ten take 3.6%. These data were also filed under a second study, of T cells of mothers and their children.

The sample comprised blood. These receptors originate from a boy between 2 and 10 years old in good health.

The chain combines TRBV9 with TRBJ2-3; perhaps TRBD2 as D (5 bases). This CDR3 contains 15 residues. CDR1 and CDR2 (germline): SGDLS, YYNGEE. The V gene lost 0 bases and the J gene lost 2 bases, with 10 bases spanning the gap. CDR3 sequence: CASSVGPSNTDTQYF. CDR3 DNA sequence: TGTGCCAGCAGCGTAGGTCCTAGCAACACAGATACGCAGTATTTT.

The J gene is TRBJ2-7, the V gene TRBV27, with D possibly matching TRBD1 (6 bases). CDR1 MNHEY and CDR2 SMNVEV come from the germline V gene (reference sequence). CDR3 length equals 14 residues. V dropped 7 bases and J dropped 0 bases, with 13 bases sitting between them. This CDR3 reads CASNRGSGSYEQYF. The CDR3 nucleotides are TGTGCCAGCAATAGGGGGAGCGGCTCCTACGAGCAGTACTTC.

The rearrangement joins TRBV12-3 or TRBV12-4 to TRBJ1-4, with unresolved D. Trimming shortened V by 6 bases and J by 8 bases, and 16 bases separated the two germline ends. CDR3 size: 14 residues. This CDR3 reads CASRGRRSWEKLFF. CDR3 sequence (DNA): TGTGCCAGCAGGGGCCGCCGGTCGTGGGAAAAACTGTTTTTT.

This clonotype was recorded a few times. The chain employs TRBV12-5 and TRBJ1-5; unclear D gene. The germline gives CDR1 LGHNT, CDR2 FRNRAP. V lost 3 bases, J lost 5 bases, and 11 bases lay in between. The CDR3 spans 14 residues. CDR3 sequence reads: CASGFSDAYQPQHF. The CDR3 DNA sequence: TGTGCTAGTGGTTTTTCGGACGCTTATCAGCCCCAGCATTTT.

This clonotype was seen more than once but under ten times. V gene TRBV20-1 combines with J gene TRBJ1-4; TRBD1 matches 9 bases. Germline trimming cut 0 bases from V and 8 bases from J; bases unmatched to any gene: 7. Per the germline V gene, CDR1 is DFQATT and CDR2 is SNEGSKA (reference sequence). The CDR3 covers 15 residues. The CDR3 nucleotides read TGCAGTGCTAGAGATTGGGGACAGGGTATAGAAAAACTGTTTTTT. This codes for CSARDWGQGIEKLFF.

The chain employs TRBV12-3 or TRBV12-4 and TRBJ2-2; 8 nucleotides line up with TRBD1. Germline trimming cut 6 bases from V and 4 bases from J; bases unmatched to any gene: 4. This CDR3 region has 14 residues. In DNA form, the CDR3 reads TGTGCCAGCAGGGACAGGGCGGCCACCGGGGAGCTGTTTTTT. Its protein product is CASRDRAATGELFF.

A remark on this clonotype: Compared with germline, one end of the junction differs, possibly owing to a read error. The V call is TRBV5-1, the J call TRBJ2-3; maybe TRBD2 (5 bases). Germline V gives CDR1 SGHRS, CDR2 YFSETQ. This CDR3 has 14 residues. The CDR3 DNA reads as TGCGCCGGCAGCCGGGAAGGGTCTGGGGATACGCAGTATTTT. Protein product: CAGSREGSGDTQYF. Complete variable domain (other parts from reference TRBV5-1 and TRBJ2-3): KAGVTQTPRYLIKTRGQQVTLSCSPISGHRSVSWYQQTPGQGLQFLFEYFSETQRNKGNFPGRFSGRQFSNSRSEMNVSTLELGDSALYLCAGSREGSGDTQYFGPGTRLTVL.

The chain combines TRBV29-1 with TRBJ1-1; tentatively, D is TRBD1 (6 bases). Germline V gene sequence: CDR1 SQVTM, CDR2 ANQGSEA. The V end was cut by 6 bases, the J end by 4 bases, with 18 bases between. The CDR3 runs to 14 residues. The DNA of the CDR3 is TGCAGCGTAAACAGGGATATTCGCGGCACTGAAGCTTTCTTT. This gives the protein CSVNRDIRGTEAFF. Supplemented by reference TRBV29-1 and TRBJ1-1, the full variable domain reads SAVISQKPSRDICQRGTSLTIQCQVDSQVTMMFWYRQQPGQSLTLIATANQGSEATYESGFVIDKFPISRPNLTFSTLTVSNMSPEDSSIYLCSVNRDIRGTEAFFGQGTRLTVV.

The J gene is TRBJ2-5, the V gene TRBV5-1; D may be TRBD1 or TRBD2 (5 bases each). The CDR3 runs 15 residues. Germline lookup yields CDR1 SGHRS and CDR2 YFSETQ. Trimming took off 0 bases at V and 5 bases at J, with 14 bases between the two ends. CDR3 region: CASSLARGSGETQYF. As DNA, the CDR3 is TGCGCCAGCAGCTTGGCGAGGGGATCAGGGGAGACCCAGTACTTC.

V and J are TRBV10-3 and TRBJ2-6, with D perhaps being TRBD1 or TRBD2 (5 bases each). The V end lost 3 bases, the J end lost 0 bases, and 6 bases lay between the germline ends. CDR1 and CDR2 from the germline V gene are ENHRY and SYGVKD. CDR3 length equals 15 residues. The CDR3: CAISEGTSGANVLTF. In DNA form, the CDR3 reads TGTGCCATCAGTGAAGGGACCTCTGGGGCCAACGTCCTGACTTTC.

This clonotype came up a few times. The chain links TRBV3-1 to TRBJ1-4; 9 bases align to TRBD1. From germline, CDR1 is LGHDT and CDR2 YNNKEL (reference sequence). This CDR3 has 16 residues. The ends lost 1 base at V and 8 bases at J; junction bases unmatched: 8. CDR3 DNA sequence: TGTGCCAGCAGCCAAGGTCCGGGACAGGGCGAAGAAAAACTGTTTTTT. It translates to CASSQGPGQGEEKLFF. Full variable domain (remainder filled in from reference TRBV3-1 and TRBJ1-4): DTAVSQTPKYLVTQMGNDKSIKCEQNLGHDTMYWYKQDSKKFLKIMFSYNNKELIINETVPNRFSPKSPDKAHLNLHINSLELGDSAVYFCASSQGPGQGEEKLFFGSGTQLSVL.

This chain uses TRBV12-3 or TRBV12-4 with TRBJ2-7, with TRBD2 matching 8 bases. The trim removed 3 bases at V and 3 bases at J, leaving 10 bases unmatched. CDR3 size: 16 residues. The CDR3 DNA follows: TGTGCCAGCAGTTTTGGAATGACTAGCGCTAACTACGAGCAGTACTTC. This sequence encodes CASSFGMTSANYEQYF.

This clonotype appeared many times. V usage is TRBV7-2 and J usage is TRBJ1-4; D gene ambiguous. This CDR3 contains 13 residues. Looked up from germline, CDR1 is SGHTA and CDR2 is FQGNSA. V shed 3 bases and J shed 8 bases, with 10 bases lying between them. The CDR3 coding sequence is TGTGCCAGCAGCTTGGGCTCAACGGAAAAACTGTTTTTT. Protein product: CASSLGSTEKLFF.

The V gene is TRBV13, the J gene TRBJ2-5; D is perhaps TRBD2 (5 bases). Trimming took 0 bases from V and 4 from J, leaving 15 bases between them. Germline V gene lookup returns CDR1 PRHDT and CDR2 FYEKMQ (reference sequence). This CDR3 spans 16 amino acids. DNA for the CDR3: TGTGCCAGCAGCTTAGGGGGTTGGAGGAACCGAGAGACCCAGTACTTC. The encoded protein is CASSLGGWRNRETQYF.

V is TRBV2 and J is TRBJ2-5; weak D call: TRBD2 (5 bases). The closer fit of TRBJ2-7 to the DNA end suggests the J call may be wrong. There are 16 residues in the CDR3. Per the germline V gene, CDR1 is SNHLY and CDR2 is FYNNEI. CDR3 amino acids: CASSEGGWGSSYEQYF. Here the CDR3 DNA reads TGTGCCAGCAGTGAAGGCGGGTGGGGTAGCTCCTACGAGCAGTACTTC.

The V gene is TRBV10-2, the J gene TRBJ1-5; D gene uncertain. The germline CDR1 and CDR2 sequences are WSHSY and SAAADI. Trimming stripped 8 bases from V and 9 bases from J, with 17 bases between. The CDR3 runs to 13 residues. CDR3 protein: CASANFSPPPQHF. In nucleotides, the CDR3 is TGCGCCAGCGCGAACTTTTCCCCTCCGCCCCAGCATTTT.

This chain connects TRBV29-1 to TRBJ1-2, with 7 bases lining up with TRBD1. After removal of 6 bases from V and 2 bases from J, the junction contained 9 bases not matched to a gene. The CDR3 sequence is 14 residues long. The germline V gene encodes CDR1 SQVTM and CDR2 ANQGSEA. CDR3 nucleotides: TGCAGCGTCTTGACCGGGACAGCGAACTATGGCTACACCTTC. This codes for CSVLTGTANYGYTF.

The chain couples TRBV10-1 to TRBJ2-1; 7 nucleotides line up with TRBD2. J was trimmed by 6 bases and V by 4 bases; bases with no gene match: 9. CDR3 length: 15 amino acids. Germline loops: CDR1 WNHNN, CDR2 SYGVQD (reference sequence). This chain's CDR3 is CASSVFSAGVNEQFF. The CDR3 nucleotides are TGCGCCAGCAGTGTCTTTTCCGCGGGGGTCAATGAGCAGTTCTTC.

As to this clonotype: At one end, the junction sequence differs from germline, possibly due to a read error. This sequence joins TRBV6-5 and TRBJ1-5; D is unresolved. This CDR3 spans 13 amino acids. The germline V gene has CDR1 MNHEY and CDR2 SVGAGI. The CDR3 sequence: CATGLSSNPPQHF. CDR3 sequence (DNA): TGTGCCACCGGCCTATCCAGCAATCCGCCCCAGCATTTT.

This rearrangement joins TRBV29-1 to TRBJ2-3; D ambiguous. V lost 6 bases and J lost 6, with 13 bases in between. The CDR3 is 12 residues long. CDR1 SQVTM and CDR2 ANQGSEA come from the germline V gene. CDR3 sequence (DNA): TGCAGCGTCCTCCACGTGTCGGATACGCAGTATTTT. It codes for CSVLHVSDTQYF.

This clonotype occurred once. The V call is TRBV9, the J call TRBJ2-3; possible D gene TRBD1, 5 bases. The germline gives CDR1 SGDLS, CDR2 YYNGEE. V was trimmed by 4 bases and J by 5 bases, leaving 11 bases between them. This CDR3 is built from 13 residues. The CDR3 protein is CASSPQVGDTQYF. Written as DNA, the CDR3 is TGTGCCAGCAGCCCACAGGTAGGAGATACGCAGTATTTT.

The CDR3 loop reads CASSYSATNYGYTF. The DNA of the CDR3 is TGCGCCAGCAGCTACAGCGCCACTAACTATGGCTACACCTTC. J is TRBJ1-2 and V is TRBV5-1; D unclear. The CDR3 length is 14 residues. Germline V gives CDR1 SGHRS, CDR2 YFSETQ. The V end was cut by 3 bases, the J end by 0 bases, with 9 bases between.

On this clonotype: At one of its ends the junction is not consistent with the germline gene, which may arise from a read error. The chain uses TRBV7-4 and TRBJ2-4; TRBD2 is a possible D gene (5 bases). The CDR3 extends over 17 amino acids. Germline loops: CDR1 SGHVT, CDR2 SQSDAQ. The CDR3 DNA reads TGTGCCAGCAGCTCCCCCGGGGATTCCTCGGGGAAAAACATTCTGTACTTC. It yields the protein CASSSPGDSSGKNILYF.

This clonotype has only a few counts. CDR3 sequence reads: CASSLEPGWETQYF. The CDR3 DNA follows: TGTGCCAGCAGCTTAGAACCGGGGTGGGAGACCCAGTACTTC. The V call is TRBV11-2, the J call TRBJ2-5, with a tentative D call TRBD2 (5 bases). The CDR3 is made up of 14 amino acids. Trimming removed 0 bases at V and 5 bases at J, with 10 bases between. Germline assignment: CDR1 SGHAT and CDR2 FQNNGV.